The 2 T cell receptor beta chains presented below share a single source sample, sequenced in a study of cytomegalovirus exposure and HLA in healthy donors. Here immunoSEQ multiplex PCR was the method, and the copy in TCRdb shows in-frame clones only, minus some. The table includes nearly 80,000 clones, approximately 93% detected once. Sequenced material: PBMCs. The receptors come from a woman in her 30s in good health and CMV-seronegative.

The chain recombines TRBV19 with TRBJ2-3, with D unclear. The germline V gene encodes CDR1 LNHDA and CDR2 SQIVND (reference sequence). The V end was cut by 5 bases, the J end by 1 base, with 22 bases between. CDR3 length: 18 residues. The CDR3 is CASSLILISATGTDTQYF. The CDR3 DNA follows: TGTGCCAGTAGTCTAATACTTATCAGCGCCACTGGCACAGATACGCAGTATTTT.

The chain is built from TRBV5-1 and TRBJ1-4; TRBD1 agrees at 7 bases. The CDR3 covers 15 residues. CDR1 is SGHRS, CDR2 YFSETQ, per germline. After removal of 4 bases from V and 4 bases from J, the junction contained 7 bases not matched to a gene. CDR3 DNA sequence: TGCGCCAGCAGCAAGCCGGGACAGCTTAATGAAAAACTGTTTTTT. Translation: CASSKPGQLNEKLFF. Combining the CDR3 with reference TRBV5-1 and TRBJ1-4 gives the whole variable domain KAGVTQTPRYLIKTRGQQVTLSCSPISGHRSVSWYQQTPGQGLQFLFEYFSETQRNKGNFPGRFSGRQFSNSRSEMNVSTLELGDSALYLCASSKPGQLNEKLFFGSGTQLSVL.